The rows below give T cell receptor beta chains drawn from one sample of a study of prognosis after radiotherapy for stage I lung cancer. TCRdb used MiXCR to reprocess the multiplex PCR reads, holding one entry per CDR3 protein. Among approximately 18,000 distinct CDR3 sequences listed, 50% were seen once. The source material was PBMCs, sampled before or after stereotactic body radiation therapy (not recorded which). The receptors were sampled from a donor over 45 with non-small cell lung cancer. Both conserved end residues are trimmed from each CDR3.

TRBV27 ASSFWLAGNTGELF
TRBV6-1 ASSETRVGSYEQY
TRBV5-1 ASSWPRLADYTQY
TRBV7-3 ASSSGRFRDTQY
TRBV19 ASSIGSNTEAF
TRBV20-1 SAIAGRAQF
TRBV7-3 ASGNVVGELF
TRBV18 ASSPEVRQPQH
TRBV6-1 ASSHSGQGDNQPQH
TRBV6-5 ASSYGSTVDLF
TRBV28 ASSTRTGWNTEAF
TRBV6-2/TRBV6-3 ASSEVGIISGNTIY
TRBV6-4 ASSYSARRRVKNEQF
TRBV7-3 ASSLSSTSSGRGELF
TRBV10-3 AISGTGEVHGYT
TRBV5-4 ASSPEGLSYEQY
TRBV5-1 ATRLAVNTGELF
TRBV5-4 ASSSVRGGTGELF
TRBV7-9 ASSVGGTGDTQY
TRBV28 ASTRGGASGNTIY
TRBV5-1 ASSLEEVTGELF
TRBV9 ASSAALERGGTWELF
TRBV7-3 ASSLGGTGGNYGYT
TRBV11-3 ASSFRWDTEAF
TRBV18 ASSPNSSYEQY
TRBV18 ASSSAGAPPGNEQF
TRBV20-1 SAGRLAGDNEQF
TRBV29-1 SVGQGGDTQY
TRBV3-1 ASSQEHVSYEQY
TRBV5-1 ASSLSREPWEQY
TRBV6-1 ASSEIRFLRDQPQH
TRBV7-3 ASSLSPNYGYT
TRBV20-1 SARGGLALEQF
TRBV5-1 ASSPRGFSYGYT
TRBV20-1 SPRAGAYEQY
TRBV7-2 ASSKGLAGVVEQF
TRBV7-9 ASSFMRAGGGGGAGNTIY
TRBV2 ASGPQREASTDTQY
TRBV6-9 AGSYTVGNQPQH
TRBV12-3/TRBV12-4 ASSELQGPGAEAF
TRBV10-3 AISEPPGSPYNEQF
TRBV5-1 ASSLGTSGRGIYEQY
TRBV10-3 AINGDGSTDTQY
TRBV4-1 ASSRRAGLDTGELF
TRBV28 ASSPGGTRHQGF
TRBV27 TSSLKELSGANVLT
TRBV20-1 SAAQPQGNTEAF
TRBV9 VSSQRVDYCYT
TRBV6-1 ASSAVSGSSYNEQF
TRBV6-1 DSNPGAIYYGYT
TRBV7-8 TSSLRHSPYEQY
TRBV5-5 ASSPIPMGDTGELF
TRBV6-2/TRBV6-3 ASSPACRRSSYEQY
TRBV10-3 AISRQGAEAF
TRBV28 ASSRRTNYEQY